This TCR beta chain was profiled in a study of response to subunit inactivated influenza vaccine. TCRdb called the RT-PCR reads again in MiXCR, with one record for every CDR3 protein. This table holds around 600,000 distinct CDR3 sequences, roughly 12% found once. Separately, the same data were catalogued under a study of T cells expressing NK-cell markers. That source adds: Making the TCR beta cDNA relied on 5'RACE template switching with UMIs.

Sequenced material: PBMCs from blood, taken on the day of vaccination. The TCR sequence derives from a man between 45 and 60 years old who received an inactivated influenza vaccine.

In DNA, the CDR3 is TGTGCCAGCAGCGTCGAGGGGCACTACGAGCAGTACTTC. Protein sequence: CASSVEGHYEQYF. The V gene is TRBV9, the J gene TRBJ2-7, with D perhaps matching TRBD1 or TRBD2 (5 bases each). The germline CDR1 and CDR2 sequences are SGDLS and YYNGEE. Trimming shortened V by 2 bases and J by 3 bases, and 9 bases separated the two germline ends. This CDR3 has 13 residues.